This T cell receptor beta chain was recovered during a study of blood T cell repertoires in COVID-19. For the study at large: T cells, B-cell-depleted T cells, or PBMCs supplied cDNA or gDNA.

Researchers sorted participants into cohorts using their self-reported clinical history. V lost 4 bases and J lost 3; bases outside the gene matches: 7. The CDR3 length is 16 residues. Germline V lookup: CDR1 SEHNR, CDR2 FQNEAQ (reference sequence). A few counts support this clone. Clones were sequenced by immunoSEQ multiplex PCR, and TCRdb holds only the in-frame ones, with some missing. The sample has fewer than 200,000 clones, around 82% seen once. This clonotype originated in a woman aged 55-70 years with acute COVID-19. Sequences were obtained from PBMCs or T cells enriched from blood (not recorded which). The chain links TRBV7-9 to TRBJ2-3; 10 bases align to TRBD2. This CDR3 is CASSSPVAGGTDTQYF. Written as DNA, the CDR3 is TGTGCCAGCAGCTCCCCGGTAGCGGGAGGAACAGATACGCAGTATTTT.